This T cell receptor (beta chain) was recovered during a study of lymphopenia after photon versus proton radiotherapy. Study results and limitations: Oligoclonal CD8+ Temra expansion after nadir drove photon patients' diversity drop.

Using immunoSEQ multiplex PCR, the repertoire was profiled, and TCRdb retains in-frame clones only, with some absent. The profile shows more than 70,000 clones, 80% to 90% of them singletons. The sample holds a few counts of this clone. Its matching antigen is unknown. The CDR3 loop spans 15 amino acids. CDR1 SGHRS and CDR2 YFSETQ come from the germline V gene. The ends lost 0 bases at V and 2 bases at J; junction bases unmatched: 3. This chain links TRBV5-1 with TRBJ2-3; TRBD1 aligns across 7 bases. The starting material was peripheral blood, obtained from a patient treated with proton-based radiotherapy. This sequence originates from a man in his sixties with pancreatic cancer. The CDR3 coding sequence is TGCGCCAGCAGCTTGGAGGGGGCCTTCACAGATACGCAGTATTTT. Protein sequence: CASSLEGAFTDTQYF.